This T cell receptor (beta chain) was obtained from a study of T cells after yellow fever vaccination. The V segment lost 2 bases and the J segment 4 bases; nucleotides outside the gene matches: 1. CDR3 size: 14 residues. Germline CDR1 SGHDN, CDR2 FVKESK. Study conclusions and caveats: Weaker overall, the secondary response nonetheless peaked faster (day 5 versus 15). Shared CD4/CD8 clonotypes were a small share, likely from convergent recombination.

Generation of TCR cDNA used 5'RACE template switching (which added a universal primer site and UMIs). One entry per CDR3 protein results from TCRdb running MiXCR on the 5' RACE reads. The sample includes about 250,000 distinct CDR3 sequences, approximately 3.8% of them seen just once. This clonotype has at least ten counts. Its antigen is unidentified. The sequence derives from a man between 18 and 35 years old who received the YFV17D yellow fever vaccine. The V call is TRBV14, the J call TRBJ2-5; TRBD2 agrees at 10 bases. The sequencing used PBMCs, collected 15 days after the yellow fever booster vaccination. The CDR3 nucleotides read TGTGCCAGCAGCCAAACTAGCGGGGCAGAGACCCAGTACTTC. Translated: CASSQTSGAETQYF. Combining the CDR3 with reference TRBV14 and TRBJ2-5 gives the whole variable domain EAGVTQFPSHSVIEKGQTVTLRCDPISGHDNLYWYRRVMGKEIKFLLHFVKESKQDESGMPNNRFLAERTGGTYSTLKVQPAELEDSGVYFCASSQTSGAETQYFGPGTRLLVL.